This T cell receptor beta chain is from a study of monozygotic twins with inflammatory bowel disease. Study results and limitations: The inverse Simpson measure of TCRbeta diversity was lower in IBD patients than in healthy co-twins. Immunosuppressive treatment differences may have increased patient repertoire variability.

A word on this clonotype: Its target is unknown.

Eight distinct reactions (per sample) were used to make the cDNA. UMIs incorporating a 6-nucleotide sample barcode were appended by means of template switching. After re-calling the 5' RACE reads, TCRdb lists one entry per CDR3 protein, DNA absent. This table holds fewer than 550,000 distinct CDR3 sequences. Germline loops: CDR1 SGHVS, CDR2 FQNEAQ. This CDR3 region has 15 residues. The J gene is TRBJ2-3, the V gene TRBV7-8; checking the TCRdb D call of TRBD1 is not possible without DNA. Sequencing was performed on blood. The sequence was obtained from a human donor with ulcerative colitis or Crohn's disease, or a healthy co-twin of an affected twin (not recorded which). CDR3 amino acids: CASSSTAPGTDTQYF.